This T cell receptor beta chain was recovered during a study of vaccination and CD4 T cells after COVID-19. Treatment defined: approximately nine-day PBMC culture with coronavirus spike peptide pools or control peptides (ViraFEST assay). Half-medium changes with fresh IL-2 medium occurred on days 3 and 7. Trimming took 7 bases from V and 5 from J, leaving 17 bases between them. The CDR3 is 14 residues long. CDR1 and CDR2 from the germline V gene are SGHTA and FQGNSA. Cultured CD4+ T-cell DNA underwent Oncomine TCR Beta short-read sequencing. TCRdb re-called the PCR reads through MiXCR, storing one row per CDR3 protein. The sample records about 18,000 distinct CDR3 sequences, 35% to 50% being singletons. About this clonotype itself: What it binds is not known.

This TCR was sampled from a human donor who had recovered from COVID-19. The sample was CD4+ T cells from blood, cultured in vitro, taken after SARS-CoV-2 vaccination. This chain connects TRBV7-2 to TRBJ1-1; D is unresolved. The CDR3 nucleotides read TGTGCCAGCACCCTAACCCCCGGGGTGACTGAAGCTTTCTTT. This codes for CASTLTPGVTEAFF.